What follows are 25 T cell receptor beta chains derived from one specimen sequenced in a study of control samples from healthy donors and cancer patients. Sequenced by immunoSEQ multiplex PCR; TCRdb stores in-frame clones only, minus some. The table shows some 82,000 clones, with over 75% occurring only once. Sequenced material: blood. The receptors derive from a middle-aged man in good health.

This chain links TRBV7-9 with TRBJ2-5; D is unresolved. CDR1 SEHNR and CDR2 FQNEAQ come from the germline V gene (reference sequence). This CDR3 has 14 residues. Trimming stripped 2 bases from V and 2 bases from J, with 9 bases between. The CDR3 DNA reads TGTGCCAGCAGCTTATTCAGGCTACAAGAGACCCAGTACTTC. Translating it yields CASSLFRLQETQYF.

The rearrangement joins TRBV5-6 to TRBJ1-3; unclear D gene. This CDR3 has 13 amino acids. Germline V gene lookup returns CDR1 SGHDT and CDR2 YYEEEE. Trimming removed 0 bases at V and 4 bases at J, with 5 bases between. For the CDR3, the DNA is TGTGCCAGCAGCTTGGGAGCCGGAAACACCATATATTTT. Its protein is CASSLGAGNTIYF.

This chain uses TRBV7-9 with TRBJ1-2; possible D gene TRBD1, 5 bases. CDR1 is SEHNR and CDR2 is FQNEAQ in the germline V gene (reference sequence). CDR3 size: 13 residues. The V and J ends lost 5 bases and 5 bases respectively, with 12 bases between them. The DNA for the CDR3 is TGTGCCAGCAGCCCAGAGGGACCGTATGGCTACACCTTC. The encoded protein is CASSPEGPYGYTF.

The chain links TRBV4-3 to TRBJ1-6; weak D call: TRBD1 (5 bases). Trimming shortened V by 2 bases and J by 8 bases, and 7 bases separated the two germline ends. The CDR3 covers 13 residues. The germline gives CDR1 LGHNA, CDR2 YSLEER. CDR3 DNA sequence: TGCGCCAGCAGCCAAAAGACAGATTCACCCCTCCACTTT. Amino acid sequence: CASSQKTDSPLHF.

The V gene is TRBV20-1, the J gene TRBJ1-2; D unclear. CDR1 and CDR2 (germline): DFQATT, SNEGSKA (reference sequence). Trimming pared 3 bases from V and 6 bases from J, leaving 8 bases between. The CDR3 loop spans 11 amino acids. In DNA, the CDR3 is TGCAGTGCTAGGGGTCCGGATGGCTACACCTTC. Its protein is CSARGPDGYTF.

The V call is TRBV19, the J call TRBJ2-1; TRBD2 matches 9 bases. Trimming at V came to 5 bases and at J to 8 bases, leaving 7 bases not matched to a gene. Germline assignment: CDR1 LNHDA and CDR2 SQIVND (reference sequence). This CDR3 comprises 14 residues. CDR3 bases: TGTGCCAGTAGTCAAGCCGGGACTAGCTATGAGCAGTTCTTC. Translating gives CASSQAGTSYEQFF.

The chain joins TRBV2 to TRBJ1-6; TRBD1 matches at 11 bases. Trimming at V came to 6 bases and at J to 8 bases, leaving 6 bases not matched to a gene. The germline gives CDR1 SNHLY, CDR2 FYNNEI. This CDR3 is built from 15 residues. CDR3 residues: CASRAGQGAYSPLHF. As DNA, the CDR3 is TGTGCCAGCAGGGCTGGACAGGGGGCATATTCACCCCTCCACTTT.

The chain recombines TRBV7-2 with TRBJ2-1, with D uncertain. V was shortened by 10 bases and J by 6 bases, with 22 bases between the two germline ends. The CDR3 sequence is 15 residues long. Per the germline V gene, CDR1 is SGHTA and CDR2 is FQGNSA. The CDR3 coding sequence is TGTGCCACCGTATGGCATGGTGGGCAGTCCAATGAGCAGTTCTTC. As protein: CATVWHGGQSNEQFF.

The chain combines TRBV11-2 with TRBJ2-3; TRBD2 matches at 8 bases. The CDR3 has 18 residues. V dropped 0 bases and J dropped 0; count of bases not matched to a gene: 8. CDR1 is SGHAT, CDR2 FQNNGV, per germline. The CDR3 sequence is CASSLDLRLAGSTDTQYF. The CDR3 DNA is TGTGCCAGCAGCTTAGATCTTCGGCTAGCGGGTAGCACAGATACGCAGTATTTT.

This clone showed up just once. This chain joins TRBV5-1 and TRBJ2-3, with D perhaps matching TRBD1 or TRBD2 (6 bases each). The germline V gene has CDR1 SGHRS and CDR2 YFSETQ. The CDR3 has 16 amino acids. The V and J ends lost 2 bases and 2 bases respectively, with 15 bases between them. The CDR3: CASSLGRGRPTDTQYF. In DNA, the CDR3 is TGCGCCAGCAGCTTAGGCCGGGGGCGCCCCACAGATACGCAGTATTTT.

The gene calls are TRBV19 and TRBJ2-1, with 8 bases lining up with TRBD1. In germline, CDR1 is LNHDA, CDR2 SQIVND (reference sequence). The length of the CDR3 is 17 residues. V shed 5 bases, J shed 6 bases, and the junction held 15 bases outside the gene matches. The CDR3 nucleotides are TGTGCCAGTAGTCCCAGAATTTACTCGACAGGGGCCAATGAGCAGTTCTTC. Translation gives CASSPRIYSTGANEQFF.

V usage is TRBV6-2 or TRBV6-3 and J usage is TRBJ2-7; a possible D gene is TRBD1 (6 bases). The V gene's germline CDR1 is MNHEY and CDR2 SVGEGT. This CDR3 region has 15 residues. Deletions cut 4 bases from V and 3 bases from J, with 16 bases between. CDR3: CASSSFRDTRYEQYF. For the CDR3, the DNA is TGTGCCAGCAGTTCATTTCGGGACACCCGCTACGAGCAGTACTTC.

V usage is TRBV7-6 and J usage is TRBJ2-7; 8 bases agree with TRBD2. Losses at the gene ends were 7 bases for V and 3 bases for J; bases not matched to a gene: 8. CDR3 length: 14 residues. The germline gives CDR1 SGHVS, CDR2 FNYEAQ. In DNA form, the CDR3 reads TGTGCCAGCACACTAGCCGGGACTAGCTACGAGCAGTACTTC. Residues: CASTLAGTSYEQYF. The full variable domain, its missing parts supplied by reference TRBV7-6 and TRBJ2-7, is GAGVSQSPRYKVTKRGQDVALRCDPISGHVSLYWYRQALGQGPEFLTYFNYEAQQDKSGLPNDRFSAERPEGSISTLTIQRTEQRDSAMYRCASTLAGTSYEQYFGPGTRLTVT.

This clone was recorded a few times. The CDR3 is CASRRVAGTTDTQYF. The CDR3 DNA reads as TGTGCCAGCAGGAGAGTAGCGGGGACTACAGATACGCAGTATTTT. V is TRBV6-5 and J is TRBJ2-3, with 8 bases aligning to TRBD2. In germline, CDR1 is MNHEY, CDR2 SVGAGI. The CDR3 covers 15 residues. J lost 3 bases, V lost 6 bases, and 8 bases had no gene match.

This clone has a single count. Additional DNA sequences in this sample encode the identical CDR3. V usage is TRBV9 and J usage is TRBJ2-2; no reliable D call. V was shortened by 0 bases and J by 5 bases, with 2 bases between the two germline ends. The CDR3 is 12 residues long. The germline gives CDR1 SGDLS, CDR2 YYNGEE. For the CDR3, the DNA is TGTGCCAGCAGCGTAGGTACCGGGGAGCTGTTTTTT. This encodes CASSVGTGELFF.

The V and J genes are TRBV6-5 and TRBJ1-2; no reliable D call. V lost 3 bases and J lost 4, with 12 bases in between. Per germline, CDR1 MNHEY and CDR2 SVGAGI. The CDR3 runs to 14 residues. CDR3 in amino acids: CASSYGDGIYGYTF. The CDR3 bases are TGTGCCAGCAGTTATGGAGACGGGATCTATGGCTACACCTTC.

The chain combines TRBV6-2 or TRBV6-3 with TRBJ1-5; a weak D match, TRBD1 (6 bases). V was pared by 4 bases and J by 0 bases, with 16 bases between. Germline CDR1 MNHEY, CDR2 SVGEGT. CDR3 length: 17 amino acids. DNA for the CDR3: TGTGCCAGCAGTTCCAGAATCCAGGGGATTAGCAATCAGCCCCAGCATTTT. As protein: CASSSRIQGISNQPQHF.

The gene calls are TRBV24-1 and TRBJ1-2, with TRBD1 as a possible D gene (6 bases). The germline V and J ends were trimmed by 3 bases and 5 bases, with 9 bases remaining between them. Germline lookup yields CDR1 KGHDR and CDR2 SFDVKD. The CDR3 consists of 13 residues. For the CDR3, the DNA is TGTGCCACCAGTGATCGCCAGGGGTATGGCTACACCTTC. Protein product: CATSDRQGYGYTF.

The chain employs TRBV6-6 and TRBJ2-7, with D perhaps TRBD1 (5 bases). The CDR3 is 14 amino acids. V was cut by 6 bases and J by 0 bases, with 12 bases left in between. Germline V lookup: CDR1 MNHNY, CDR2 SVGAGI (reference sequence). Written as DNA, the CDR3 is TGTGCCAGCAGCTCTGACAGCATCTCCTACGAGCAGTACTTC. This translates into CASSSDSISYEQYF.

CDR3 in DNA: TGCGCCACCGCGGAGGGCTACACCTTC. This gives the protein CATAEGYTF. V is TRBV5-1 and J is TRBJ1-2; no clear D. The germline gives CDR1 SGHRS, CDR2 YFSETQ. V lost 9 bases and J 8 bases, leaving 8 bases between the germline ends. The CDR3 is 9 amino acids.

The CDR3 loop is CASGPSPSTDEQYF. CDR3 DNA: TGTGCCAGCGGCCCTAGTCCCTCGACAGACGAGCAGTACTTC. The chain is built from TRBV2 and TRBJ2-7; perhaps TRBD1 as D (5 bases). The CDR3 has 14 amino acids. V was cut by 8 bases and J by 5 bases, with 19 bases left in between. Germline loops: CDR1 SNHLY, CDR2 FYNNEI.

This chain uses TRBV11-2 with TRBJ2-7, with 12 bases fitting TRBD2. Germline trimming cut 7 bases from V and 1 base from J; bases unmatched to any gene: 2. Germline V gene lookup returns CDR1 SGHAT and CDR2 FQNNGV. This CDR3 region has 14 residues. CDR3 amino acids: CASTGTSGSYEQYF. In DNA, the CDR3 is TGTGCCAGCACCGGGACTAGCGGGTCCTACGAGCAGTACTTC.

The J gene is TRBJ1-1, the V gene TRBV4-3; D gene uncertain. Trimming left V 1 base short and J 0 bases short, with 9 bases between. There are 15 residues in the CDR3. Germline values: CDR1 LGHNA, CDR2 YSLEER. The CDR3 DNA is TGCGCCAGCAGCCAAGCGGGCAGTTTGAACACTGAAGCTTTCTTT. Translated: CASSQAGSLNTEAFF.

J is TRBJ2-3 and V is TRBV11-2, with D possibly matching TRBD2 (6 bases). Trimming left V 5 bases short and J 2 bases short, with 14 bases between. Germline V CDR1 and CDR2: SGHAT, FQNNGV. CDR3 length equals 15 residues. CDR3 in DNA: TGTGCCAGCAGCCCCTATGGCGGGATCACAGATACGCAGTATTTT. Protein: CASSPYGGITDTQYF. The variable domain in full, completed from reference TRBV11-2 and TRBJ2-3, reads EAGVAQSPRYKIIEKRQSVAFWCNPISGHATLYWYQQILGQGPKLLIQFQNNGVVDDSQLPKDRFSAERLKGVDSTLKIQPAKLEDSAVYLCASSPYGGITDTQYFGPGTRLTVL.

This rearrangement joins TRBV23-1 to TRBJ1-3, with D unclear. TRBV23-1 is reported as an ORF; its role is uncertain. Trimming cost V 0 bases and J 0 bases, with 12 bases left between them. This CDR3 is built from 17 residues. CDR3 coding DNA: TGCGCCAGCAGTCAATCTTGGGCCCAACGCTCTGGAAACACCATATATTTT. Its translation is CASSQSWAQRSGNTIYF.